This T cell receptor beta chain came from a study of T cell changes during pregnancy in multiple sclerosis. The method was immunoSEQ multiplex PCR; TCRdb's version includes in-frame clones alone and lacks a portion of them. The table includes more than 80,000 clones, 92% detected once. After removal of 6 bases from V and 4 bases from J, the junction contained 4 bases not matched to a gene. The length of the CDR3 is 13 residues. Germline CDR1 MNHNS, CDR2 SASEGT. This chain connects TRBV6-1 to TRBJ2-7; 9 bases agree with TRBD2. The receptor was derived from a female donor with multiple sclerosis, enrolled in a pregnancy study. Sequencing was performed on peripheral blood, taken in the first trimester of pregnancy. The CDR3 sequence: CASRAGGSYEQYF. CDR3 sequence (DNA): TGTGCCAGCAGGGCGGGAGGGTCTTACGAGCAGTACTTC.